A single T cell receptor beta chain is shown here with its context. Its target is unknown. The method was immunoSEQ multiplex PCR; TCRdb's version includes in-frame clones alone and lacks a portion of them. The sample holds approximately 30,000 clones; 75% to 90% are singletons and the top ten take more than 0.85%. The data stem from a study of T cells in narcolepsy. Between the trimmed V and J ends, which lost 8 bases and 4 bases, there was a span of 19 bases. CDR1 is ENHRY and CDR2 is SYGVKD in the germline V gene. This CDR3 has 15 amino acids. General study results and limits: Blood of same and different patients, but not healthy controls, reportedly held recurring autoreactive clonotypes.

What was sequenced was memory (CD45RA-) CD4+ T cells from blood. This sequence originates from a human donor in good health. This sequence joins TRBV10-3 and TRBJ2-3; D is perhaps TRBD1 or TRBD2 (5 bases each). DNA for the CDR3: TGTGCCATCGGTTTCGGGGCCAAAGGCGCAGATACGCAGTATTTT. Amino acid sequence: CAIGFGAKGADTQYF.